This T cell receptor (beta chain) was recovered during a study of T cell responses to AZD1222 COVID-19 vaccine (dated by TCRdb to the early 2020s). About the investigation overall: AZD1222 recipients whose second dose came at about 4 weeks and those whose second dose came at about 12 weeks were combined into one group, since spike-specific TCR depth and breadth did not differ between the two schedules. Trial participants were enrolled by age into 18-55, 56-69 and 70-plus year subgroups, with around 150, 28 and 57 TCR-sequenced participants respectively. TCR sequencing was performed for approximately 240 trial participants, of whom about 200 were given two doses of AZD1222 and around 26 were given two doses of MenACWY control vaccine. Study-wide conclusions, independent of this receptor: Reportedly, almost half of the unique spike-specific TCRs recognized epitopes lying outside the regions that are mutated in the B.1.351 and B.1.1.7 variants. No day 14 peak-response samples were available, so repertoires were characterized only after the peak T cell response. Conclusions about previously exposed vaccinees are limited, since just a handful of AZD1222 recipients were seropositive for SARS-CoV-2 at baseline. Most participants were white British and females outnumbered males, and the authors suggested that clonal diversity may have been underestimated. The vaccine-associated CD4 TCRs covered the entire spike protein, and the dominant responses fell in regions 160-218 and 743-854. After two AZD1222 doses, spike-specific TCR breadth and depth were significantly higher than at day 0 and than in MenACWY recipients. The 56-69-year group was small, and its depth increase did not reach significance, likely because of low power.

The CDR3 goes from the cysteine to the phenylalanine over 14 residues. CDR3 DNA is the only sequence kept; it has 42 bases, read in frame from the first base. Looking up the germline V gene (reference sequence) yields CDR1 DFQATT and CDR2 SNEGSKA. At the junction V is shortened by 3 bases and J by 9 bases; bases outside the gene matches: 8. The label giving this sample's time point can be read as: baseline before first vaccination. Vaccinee samples came from UK trials COV001 and COV002, including a single-blind randomized controlled phase 2/3 trial of AZD1222 (ChAdOx1 nCoV-19) in healthy adults. Trial participant PBMC samples were collected at day 0 and day 28 after the second dose for TCRbeta chain sequencing. Remarks on this clone: Its binding antigen is unknown. Base qualities are not at hand, and no much larger clone is one base apart.

The CDR3 regions of human TCRbeta chains were analyzed by immunosequencing. On the study's bioinformatics: TCRs in the repertoires were compared against a reference library of SARS-CoV-2-specific TCRs that had been generated with the MIRA antigen-specificity platform. Breadth was defined as the fraction of unique TCRs that were SARS-CoV-2-associated. Depth was defined as the fraction of total T cells that were SARS-CoV-2-associated. Using the MIRA data, each spike-specific TCR was mapped to the spike region that the TCR reacts to and placed in a CD4 or CD8 class. Log10-transformed breadth and depth values were compared by one-way ANOVA with Sidak's multiple comparisons tests. The table comes from immuneACCESS by way of TCRdb, which keeps in-frame sequences with V and J called. Part of the clones is missing from these tables; in studies checked, under half for an unresolved V gene and the rest for unknown reasons. V, J and clone size reflect that table, while D and trimming were determined from the DNA. Here the sample has more than 100,000 clones; 88% occur a single time. The top ten constitute about 20% of the sample.

The sequence was obtained from an adult in good health. Recombination joined TRBV20-1 with TRBJ1-6; a stretch of 7 junction bases matches TRBD1. This specimen was peripheral blood, taken on day 0 of AZD1222 vaccination. This receptor carries the CDR3 CSASEAPGGSPLHF. The nucleotides are TGCAGTGCTAGTGAGGCCCCAGGGGGTTCACCCCTCCACTTT.